These 12 T cell receptor beta chains were sequenced from one sample in a study of beta chain features in type 1 diabetes. General study findings and limits: Moderate but significant shortening of TCRB CDR3s was recorded in all four CD4+ subsets from Type 1 diabetes patients.

These receptors have no known antigen. Reverse transcribing all isolated RNA meant expressed TCRB transcripts were sequenced. The table came from immunoSEQ multiplex PCR; TCRdb's copy has only in-frame clones and leaves some out. The sample records approximately 170,000 clones, roughly 60% being singletons. The sequenced sample consisted of naive CD4+ T cells from blood. These receptors originate from a young man with type 1 diabetes.

This clone has a handful of counts. The V gene is TRBV29-1, the J gene TRBJ1-1; tentative D call: TRBD1 (5 bases). CDR1 and CDR2 from the germline V gene are SQVTM and ANQGSEA. This CDR3 has 13 residues. Trimming removed 2 bases from V and 3 bases from J, with 10 bases in between. Here the CDR3 DNA reads TGCAGCGTTGAAAAGGGGCCGGACACTGAAGCTTTCTTT. Translated: CSVEKGPDTEAFF.

This chain links TRBV30 with TRBJ2-1; D remains ambiguous. The CDR3 is 11 amino acids. CDR1 and CDR2 from the germline V gene are GTSNPN and SVGIG (reference sequence). Trimming stripped 3 bases from V and 4 bases from J, with 4 bases between. The CDR3 bases are TGTGCCTGGAGGGCATACAATGAGCAGTTCTTC. It codes for CAWRAYNEQFF.

This chain links TRBV9 with TRBJ2-3; unclear D gene. CDR3 size: 15 residues. Germline CDR1 and CDR2: SGDLS and YYNGEE. V shed 4 bases and J shed 1 base, with 13 bases lying between them. Here the CDR3 reads CASSPSGQRTDTQYF. The CDR3 DNA is TGTGCCAGCAGCCCATCGGGCCAACGCACAGATACGCAGTATTTT.

This chain uses TRBV5-1 with TRBJ2-5; the D gene is possibly TRBD2 (5 bases). CDR1 and CDR2 from the germline V gene are SGHRS and YFSETQ. The CDR3 sequence is 12 residues long. Trimming removed 2 bases at V and 6 bases at J, with 8 bases between. CDR3 sequence reads: CASSFEGKTQYF. The CDR3 coding sequence is TGCGCCAGCAGCTTCGAGGGAAAGACCCAGTACTTC.

The CDR3 protein is CASSYGTEDKRGTQYF. The CDR3 DNA is TGTGCCAGCAGTTACGGGACGGAGGACAAGAGAGGGACCCAGTACTTC. The gene calls are TRBV6-5 and TRBJ2-5, with D possibly called TRBD1 or TRBD2 (5 bases each). V dropped 2 bases and J dropped 7 bases, with 20 bases sitting between them. The germline V gene has CDR1 MNHEY and CDR2 SVGAGI. This CDR3 contains 16 residues.

The chain is built from TRBV29-1 and TRBJ2-3; a possible D gene is TRBD1 (7 bases). V was clipped by 4 bases and J by 7 bases, with 18 bases between them. Germline V gene data show CDR1 as SQVTM and CDR2 as ANQGSEA. The length of the CDR3 is 14 residues. The CDR3 is CSVGAGGNINTQYF. Written as DNA, the CDR3 is TGCAGCGTTGGAGCAGGGGGGAACATAAATACGCAGTATTTT.

Only a few counts were recorded for this clone. The CDR3 nucleotides are TGCGCCAGCAACTGTGTAAAGGCTGTCTCTGGGGCCAACGTCCTGACTTTC. Its protein is CASNCVKAVSGANVLTF. The genes are TRBV23-1 and TRBJ2-6, with D unclear. TRBV23-1 is an open reading frame, and its role is uncertain. Deletions cut 7 bases from V and 0 bases from J, with 16 bases between. The CDR3 spans 17 residues.

The genes are TRBV2 and TRBJ1-4; D call uncertain. Trimming removed 4 bases at V and 8 bases at J, with 11 bases between. The germline V gene encodes CDR1 SNHLY and CDR2 FYNNEI. This CDR3 has 13 amino acids. The CDR3 reads CASSAGSVEKLFF. As DNA, the CDR3 is TGTGCCAGCAGTGCCGGTAGCGTGGAAAAACTGTTTTTT.

With respect to this clone: This same CDR3 is encoded by further DNA sequences in the sample. The CDR3: CASSLDGSYEQYF. CDR3 in DNA: TGCGCCAGCAGCTTGGACGGCTCCTACGAGCAGTACTTC. The gene calls are TRBV5-1 and TRBJ2-7; D is ambiguous. V was clipped by 0 bases and J by 0 bases, with 4 bases between them. CDR1 and CDR2 from the germline V gene are SGHRS and YFSETQ. There are 13 residues in the CDR3.

The chain's CDR3 is CASRRTGDFSPQHF. CDR3 bases: TGTGCCAGCAGGCGGACAGGGGACTTTAGTCCCCAGCATTTT. V usage is TRBV28 and J usage is TRBJ1-5; TRBD1 agrees at 9 bases. CDR3 length: 14 residues. The V gene's germline CDR1 is MDHEN and CDR2 SYDVKM. The junction had 10 bases not matched to a gene; V was cut back by 6 bases and J by 10 bases.

V usage is TRBV29-1 and J usage is TRBJ1-2; D gene ambiguous. V was pared by 3 bases and J by 8 bases, with 10 bases between. The length of the CDR3 is 11 residues. Germline CDR1 reads SQVTM; CDR2 reads ANQGSEA. CDR3 sequence (DNA): TGCAGCGTTGATTCGGGCTCGGGCTACACCTTC. Its protein product is CSVDSGSGYTF.

This chain links TRBV7-9 with TRBJ2-3, with a tentative D call TRBD2 (7 bases). The CDR3 totals 16 residues. Germline CDR1 reads SEHNR; CDR2 reads FQNEAQ (reference sequence). The V end lost 5 bases, the J end lost 2 bases, and 17 bases lay between the germline ends. CDR3 in DNA: TGTGCCAGCAGCACCCCTCGTGGGGGGGCCACAGATACGCAGTATTTT. Protein: CASSTPRGGATDTQYF.